This T cell receptor beta chain was retrieved from a study of cytomegalovirus exposure and HLA in healthy donors. From germline, CDR1 is LGHNA and CDR2 YNFKEQ. Trimming removed 0 bases from V and 6 bases from J, with 14 bases in between. This CDR3 has 15 residues. Sequenced by immunoSEQ multiplex PCR; TCRdb stores in-frame clones only, minus some. The sample includes roughly 80,000 clones, roughly 88% of them seen just once. As regards this clone: Its antigen is currently unknown.

The study's findings and limits: Some public TCRs appeared in many individuals, while most sequences were rare. Researchers counted roughly 150 TCR beta chains as cytomegalovirus-associated.

This sequence joins TRBV4-2 and TRBJ1-1; D not resolved. Sequenced: PBMCs. This TCR derives from a young man in good health and CMV-seronegative. The CDR3 spells CASSQERGPFPEAFF. For the CDR3, the DNA is TGTGCCAGCAGCCAAGAAAGAGGTCCGTTTCCTGAAGCTTTCTTT.